This entry describes one T cell receptor (beta chain). Its specificity is unknown. Primers for the PCR totalled 60 Vbeta and 13 Jbeta. Assay used: immunoSEQ multiplex PCR; TCRdb lists only in-frame clones, some missing. The profile shows tens of thousands of clones, roughly nine tenths of them singletons. Losses at the gene ends were 4 bases for V and 4 bases for J; bases not matched to a gene: 8. This CDR3 spans 16 amino acids. Germline V CDR1 and CDR2: SGHRS, YFSETQ. The sample belongs to a study of cytomegalovirus exposure and HLA in healthy donors. The study, taken as a whole, reports: Common viral pathogens seemed, in a later analysis, to connect with several of the most significant clusters. The authors enumerated 150 to 200 TCR beta chains as linked to cytomegalovirus. Compared with the approximately 700-donor mean, an Asian-associated ancestry cluster reportedly had fewer N-insertions, according to a later analysis. It has been reported that TCR beta sequences accurately predicted the HLA-A and HLA-B alleles of most subjects.

Sample: PBMCs. This receptor was obtained from a woman between 18 and 30 years old in good health and CMV-seronegative. The J gene is TRBJ2-2, the V gene TRBV5-1; TRBD2 matches at 9 bases. The CDR3 protein is CASSERLAAGTGELFF. The DNA of the CDR3 is TGCGCCAGCAGCGAACGACTAGCGGCCGGCACCGGGGAGCTGTTTTTT.